This T cell receptor (beta chain) was retrieved from a study of blood T cell repertoires in COVID-19. Looking at the study overall: There were acute and convalescent COVID-19 samples, and they came from the United States, Italy and Spain. PBMCs, B-cell-depleted T cells, or T cells provided the cDNA or gDNA that made up the material.

V was cut by 1 base and J by 2 bases, with 12 bases left in between. CDR3 length: 16 residues. The germline CDR1 and CDR2 sequences are LGHNA and YNFKEQ. Authors' analysis steps: Nucleated cell counts were estimated from reference gene primer amplification. Sequencing was performed with immunoSEQ multiplex PCR; in TCRdb, only in-frame clones are kept and a portion is missing. The V and J calls and clone size were taken over from that table, and D and trimming were inferred from the DNA. The sample holds 200,000 or so clones; about 85% are singletons and the top ten take roughly 1.7%. This clone was detected only once.

The V call is TRBV4-2, the J call TRBJ2-1; D is perhaps TRBD2 (6 bases). The sequenced sample consisted of peripheral blood. This sequence originates from a man between 65 and 85 years old with acute or convalescent COVID-19. CDR3 sequence reads: CASSQAPGDPYNEQFF. In DNA, the CDR3 is TGTGCCAGCAGCCAAGCTCCGGGAGATCCCTACAATGAGCAGTTCTTC.